A single sample is the source of the 21 T cell receptor beta chains below, sequenced in a study of spatial heterogeneity in lung cancer. Time point given: sample taken at primary tumor resection. TCRdb ran MiXCR on the 5' RACE reads and lists one entry per CDR3 protein. The table has approximately 6,100 distinct CDR3 sequences, about an eighth seen once. The source material was lung tissue, sampled at surgery. The receptors were sampled from a human donor with early-stage non-small cell lung cancer.

By share of the sample, this clonotype is medium-sized. This beta chain is a stray read from a library made for alpha chains; its abundance is not meaningful. The J gene is TRBJ1-5, the V gene TRBV2, with 10 bases that match TRBD1. The germline V gene encodes CDR1 SNHLY and CDR2 FYNNEI. The CDR3 covers 14 residues. V was pared by 9 bases and J by 1 base, with 3 bases of the junction left unmatched. In DNA, the CDR3 is TGTGCCAGTAGGACAGGGGGAAGCAATCAGCCCCAGCATTTT. Translating it yields CASRTGGSNQPQHF.

This clonotype was seen repeatedly, ten times or more. This beta chain is an off-target read within a library intended for alpha chains, so its frequency means little. The chain has TRBV5-6 and TRBJ1-4; D possibly corresponds to TRBD1 (6 bases). The germline V gene encodes CDR1 SGHDT and CDR2 YYEEEE. Trimming left V 0 bases short and J 8 bases short, with 20 bases between. This CDR3 contains 17 residues. CDR3 bases: TGTGCCAGCAGCTTGGGGCGTGCCGGGGCGCAGGGGGAAAAACTGTTTTTT. Translated, it gives CASSLGRAGAQGEKLFF.

The sample holds many counts of this clonotype. Little can be read into the size of this beta chain, an off-target read in a library designed for alpha chains. The CDR3 sequence is CASSTRTEFGAEAFF. In DNA form, the CDR3 reads TGTGCCAGCAGTACGCGGACAGAATTTGGGGCTGAAGCTTTCTTT. The chain has TRBV6-1 and TRBJ1-1, with D perhaps matching TRBD1 (6 bases). Germline V gene sequence: CDR1 MNHNS, CDR2 SASEGT. Trimming removed 5 bases from V and 6 bases from J, with 19 bases in between. This CDR3 spans 15 amino acids.

This clonotype occurred a few times. This beta chain represents an off-target read in a library built for alpha chains; its size is of limited meaning. J is TRBJ2-1 and V is TRBV5-1; TRBD2 matches at 7 bases. V lost 3 bases to trimming and J lost 5 bases; unmatched junction nucleotides: 5. CDR1 is SGHRS, CDR2 YFSETQ, per germline. The CDR3 runs 14 residues. In nucleotides, the CDR3 is TGCGCCAGCAGCTACAGAGGACTAGACAATGAGCAGTTCTTC. Protein product: CASSYRGLDNEQFF.

Sample share makes this clonotype medium-sized. The library was designed around alpha chains, so this beta chain is a stray read whose abundance carries little weight. V and J are TRBV7-2 and TRBJ2-2, with 13 positions matching TRBD2. Germline assignment: CDR1 SGHTA and CDR2 FQGNSA. V lost 4 bases, J lost 5 bases, and 4 bases stayed unmatched. The CDR3 consists of 16 residues. The CDR3, as DNA: TGTGCCAGCAGCTGGGGACTAGCGGGGACTACCGGGGAGCTGTTTTTT. Translation: CASSWGLAGTTGELFF.

This clonotype was seen ten or more times. This beta chain turned up in a library designed for alpha chains; as an off-target read, its abundance says little. This chain connects TRBV28 to TRBJ2-1; TRBD2 might be the D (5 bases). Trimming stripped 6 bases from V and 4 bases from J, with 10 bases between. This CDR3 contains 13 residues. Germline V lookup: CDR1 MDHEN, CDR2 SYDVKM. This chain's CDR3 is CASSKTNYNEQFF. The CDR3 nucleotides read TGTGCCAGCAGCAAGACTAATTACAATGAGCAGTTCTTC.

By share, this clonotype ranks as medium-sized. The size of this beta chain means little, since it is a stray read in a library made for alpha chains. The chain links TRBV7-9 to TRBJ1-2, with D maybe TRBD1 (6 bases). The length of the CDR3 is 14 residues. The germline V gene encodes CDR1 SEHNR and CDR2 FQNEAQ (reference sequence). Trimming removed 5 bases at V and 7 bases at J, with 17 bases between. The CDR3 is CASSRQVPQFGYTF. CDR3 DNA: TGTGCCAGCAGCCGACAGGTTCCGCAGTTTGGCTACACCTTC.

This clonotype is medium-sized in the sample. This beta chain is a stray sequence in a library constructed for alpha chains; its clone size is not meaningful. V is TRBV10-3 and J is TRBJ1-5; 9 positions match TRBD1. This CDR3 has 14 residues. In germline, CDR1 is ENHRY, CDR2 SYGVKD. V dropped 10 bases and J dropped 3; count of bases not matched to a gene: 7. The chain's CDR3 is CATHGTGYNQPQHF. The CDR3, as DNA: TGTGCCACTCACGGGACAGGGTACAATCAGCCCCAGCATTTT.

Ten or more counts support this clonotype. The library was built for alpha chains, so this beta chain is an off-target read and its size means little. V and J are TRBV7-9 and TRBJ2-1; the match to TRBD2 covers 14 bases. CDR1 SEHNR and CDR2 FQNEAQ come from the germline V gene (reference sequence). The trim removed 3 bases at V and 10 bases at J, leaving 11 bases unmatched. CDR3 length equals 17 residues. The CDR3: CASSFGTSGGVRGEQFF. In DNA form, the CDR3 reads TGTGCCAGCAGCTTCGGGACTAGCGGGGGTGTGAGGGGCGAGCAGTTCTTC.

The table lists this clonotype with many counts. Since the library was made to target alpha chains, this beta chain is a stray read and its abundance is not meaningful. J is TRBJ2-1 and V is TRBV11-2; a weak D match, TRBD2 (6 bases). The CDR3 runs 12 residues. The germline V gene encodes CDR1 SGHAT and CDR2 FQNNGV. The germline V and J ends were trimmed by 1 base and 15 bases, with 13 bases remaining between them. CDR3: CASSLGGLDRFF. CDR3 coding DNA: TGTGCCAGCAGCTTAGGGGGACTCGATCGGTTCTTC.

This clonotype occurred once. The library was built for alpha chains, so this beta chain is an off-target read and its size means little. CDR3 bases: TGCGCCAGCAGCCAACGGGTACTAGCGGAGGGCACAGATACGCAGTATTTT. Translation: CASSQRVLAEGTDTQYF. The genes are TRBV4-1 and TRBJ2-3; TRBD2 matches at 8 bases. Germline V gene data show CDR1 as MGHRA and CDR2 as YSYEKL. J gave up 1 base and V 2 bases, and 8 bases lay outside the gene matches. This CDR3 comprises 17 residues.

This clonotype was observed many times. The junction shows a germline mismatch at one end, possibly a read error. This beta chain was picked up by a library intended for alpha chains and is off target, so its count carries little meaning. The chain combines TRBV7-9 with TRBJ2-1, with 11 positions matching TRBD2. The CDR3 length is 13 residues. The germline CDR1 and CDR2 sequences are SEHNR and FQNEAQ (reference sequence). Here the CDR3 DNA reads TGTGCCAGCAGACCTACTAGCGGGAGCCGCGGAGGCTTC. This gives the protein CASRPTSGSRGGF.

This clonotype was picked up many times. The library was prepared for alpha chains; this beta chain is a stray read, so its frequency means little. The genes are TRBV7-9 and TRBJ2-7, with TRBD1 matching 9 bases. Losses at the gene ends were 1 base for V and 1 base for J; bases not matched to a gene: 14. The germline V gene has CDR1 SEHNR and CDR2 FQNEAQ (reference sequence). This CDR3 is built from 19 residues. CDR3 in DNA: TGTGCCAGCAGCTTAGTCGTTGATATGGGACAGGGTGGGTCCTACGAGCAGTACTTC. It encodes CASSLVVDMGQGGSYEQYF.

This clonotype was detected many times. This beta chain appears as a stray read in a library generated for alpha chains; its size is not informative. The J gene is TRBJ2-5, the V gene TRBV11-1; D not certain. Trimming stripped 1 base from V and 5 bases from J, with 11 bases between. The germline V gene encodes CDR1 SGHAT and CDR2 FQDESV (reference sequence). The CDR3 sequence is 14 residues long. The CDR3 region has the DNA TGTGCCAGCAGCTTAGAGGACCTTCCGGAGACCCAGTACTTC. Protein: CASSLEDLPETQYF.

Relative to its sample, this clonotype is medium-sized (0.01 to 0.1%). In a library made to pick up alpha chains, this beta chain is a stray read with a size that means little. The V and J genes are TRBV6-6 and TRBJ1-5; 8 nucleotides agree with TRBD1. CDR1 is MNHNY and CDR2 is SVGAGI in the germline V gene (reference sequence). J was trimmed by 4 bases and V by 5 bases; bases with no gene match: 7. The CDR3 totals 15 residues. CDR3 protein: CASSGGQEENQPQHF. CDR3 coding DNA: TGTGCCAGCAGTGGGGGACAGGAGGAGAATCAGCCCCAGCATTTT.

In its sample, this clonotype is medium-sized. This beta chain is a stray read from a library made for alpha chains; its abundance is not meaningful. The chain links TRBV7-3 to TRBJ2-3; no firm D call. The germline V gene encodes CDR1 SGHTA and CDR2 FQGTGA. The CDR3 is made up of 13 amino acids. V lost 3 bases and J 3 bases, leaving 7 bases between the germline ends. CDR3 coding DNA: TGTGCCAGCAGCTTGTTGAGGACAGATACGCAGTATTTT. Amino acids: CASSLLRTDTQYF.

This clonotype has a count of ten or more. This beta chain is a stray sequence in a library constructed for alpha chains; its clone size is not meaningful. The chain links TRBV29-1 to TRBJ2-6; D gene ambiguous. Germline loops: CDR1 SQVTM, CDR2 ANQGSEA. CDR3 length: 13 residues. Trimming removed 5 bases at V and 4 bases at J, with 9 bases between. The CDR3 DNA reads as TGCAGCGTTCGAGGAGCGGGGGCCAACGTCCTGACTTTC. Translating gives CSVRGAGANVLTF.

This clonotype was seen many times. This beta chain lies outside the target of a library built for alpha chains; its clone size means little. The rearrangement links TRBV6-2 or TRBV6-3 to TRBJ2-7; D may be TRBD2 (6 bases). V lost 6 bases and J 4 bases, leaving 22 bases between the germline ends. Per germline, CDR1 MNHEY and CDR2 SVGEGT. This CDR3 spans 16 amino acids. The DNA of the CDR3 is TGTGCCAGCAGAGGACACCCGGCCGGAGGGGTTTACGAGCAGTACTTC. This translates into CASRGHPAGGVYEQYF.

In this sample, this clonotype turned up many times. With the library built for alpha chains, this beta chain is off target and its frequency is not meaningful. The rearrangement uses TRBV12-3 or TRBV12-4 and TRBJ1-2; a possible D gene is TRBD1 (5 bases). V gave up 6 bases and J gave up 7 bases, with 21 bases separating them. The CDR3 has 15 residues. Here the CDR3 reads CASRGLGEDLLGYTF. The CDR3 region has the DNA TGTGCCAGCAGGGGGCTAGGGGAGGATCTTCTTGGCTACACCTTC.

This clonotype is large (0.1 to 1%) within its sample. The library was prepared for alpha chains; this beta chain is a stray read, so its frequency means little. V and J are TRBV5-1 and TRBJ2-7; D perhaps matches TRBD1 (5 bases). With 4 bases removed from V and 4 bases from J, the gap between germline ends came to 9 bases. Germline CDR1 and CDR2: SGHRS and YFSETQ. The length of the CDR3 is 12 residues. The CDR3 DNA is TGCGCCAGCAGCGCCGACAGTTACGAGCAGTACTTC. Encoded protein: CASSADSYEQYF.

Ten or more counts support this clonotype. This beta chain came through as a stray read in a library set up for alpha chains, and its size says little. The chain joins TRBV4-3 to TRBJ2-5, with 14 nucleotides matching TRBD2. Per the germline V gene, CDR1 is LGHNA and CDR2 is YSLEER. CDR3 size: 19 residues. V dropped 3 bases and J dropped 9; count of bases not matched to a gene: 18. This CDR3 is CASSHGPGLAGAQPIPQYF. CDR3 sequence (DNA): TGCGCCAGCAGCCACGGTCCGGGACTAGCGGGAGCTCAACCCATTCCCCAGTACTTC.